Listed here are 16 T cell receptor beta chains from one sample, sequenced in a study of control samples from healthy donors and cancer patients. TCRdb keeps only in-frame clones here, not all; method: immunoSEQ multiplex PCR. The data hold roughly 120,000 clones, with about 83% observed a single time. Sequencing input: blood. These receptors were obtained from a man aged 25 to 45 in good health.

Comments on this clone: Other DNA sequences of this sample code for an identical CDR3. This sequence joins TRBV6-4 and TRBJ2-6; the D is unclear. Trimming stripped 2 bases from V and 0 bases from J, with 8 bases between. This CDR3 has 16 amino acids. Germline CDR1 MRHNA, CDR2 SNTAGT. The CDR3 DNA reads TGTGCCAGCAGTGACGGGCATCACTCTGGGGCCAACGTCCTGACTTTC. Its protein is CASSDGHHSGANVLTF.

The chain links TRBV4-1 to TRBJ2-7; no clear D. Trimming removed 7 bases from V and 5 bases from J, with 21 bases in between. CDR3 length: 15 amino acids. CDR1 is MGHRA, CDR2 YSYEKL, per germline. CDR3 protein: CASTPLRTVPHEQYF. CDR3 bases: TGCGCCAGCACCCCTCTTCGGACCGTACCGCACGAGCAGTACTTC.

As for this clone: The sample has other DNA sequences that encode this CDR3 too. The rearrangement links TRBV30 to TRBJ1-5, with no clear D. In germline, CDR1 is GTSNPN, CDR2 SVGIG (reference sequence). The CDR3 contains 13 residues. Trimming stripped 2 bases from V and 5 bases from J, with 10 bases between. CDR3 in DNA: TGTGCCTGGAGTAGCGGTGTGGATCAGCCCCAGCATTTT. It specifies CAWSSGVDQPQHF.

The genes are TRBV19 and TRBJ1-3; TRBD1 might be the D (5 bases). Trimming took off 3 bases at V and 0 bases at J, with 18 bases between the two ends. The CDR3 extends over 18 amino acids. CDR1 and CDR2 from the germline V gene are LNHDA and SQIVND (reference sequence). The CDR3 here is CASSMFQGLGLSGNTIYF. DNA of the CDR3: TGTGCCAGTAGTATGTTTCAGGGTTTGGGCCTCTCTGGAAACACCATATATTTT.

The V gene is TRBV7-8, the J gene TRBJ1-6; D perhaps matches TRBD1 (5 bases). Deletions cut 6 bases from V and 5 bases from J, with 8 bases between. This CDR3 comprises 13 residues. Germline CDR1 and CDR2: SGHVS and FQNEAQ. The CDR3 DNA reads as TGTGCCAGCAGGTGGGGGGATAATTCACCCCTCCACTTT. Translated, it gives CASRWGDNSPLHF.

The chain links TRBV3-1 (or the pseudogene TRBV3-2) to TRBJ2-1, with D tentatively TRBD1 or TRBD2 (5 bases each). V was pared by 0 bases and J by 11 bases, with 11 bases between. The CDR3 totals 13 residues. Germline-derived CDR1 and CDR2 are LGHDT and YNNKEL (reference sequence). The CDR3 region has the DNA TGTGCCAGCAGCCAAGAGGGGGTATTAAAGCAGTTCTTC. It specifies CASSQEGVLKQFF.

This clone was picked up one time. The chain carries TRBV9 and TRBJ1-6, with a possible D match to TRBD1 (5 bases). The CDR3 contains 13 residues. Looked up from germline, CDR1 is SGDLS and CDR2 is YYNGEE. Trimming left V 3 bases short and J 10 bases short, with 11 bases between. CDR3 in DNA: TGTGCCAGCAGCGAGTTTCAGGGCTCACCCCTCCACTTT. Its protein product is CASSEFQGSPLHF.

The chain joins TRBV29-1 to TRBJ1-2; D not certain. Germline V gene data show CDR1 as SQVTM and CDR2 as ANQGSEA. This CDR3 is built from 13 residues. V lost 5 bases, J lost 2 bases, and 12 bases lay in between. This CDR3 reads CSVLVSGNYGYTF. For the CDR3, the DNA is TGCAGCGTTCTGGTGTCGGGGAACTATGGCTACACCTTC.

The chain links TRBV2 to TRBJ1-5, with 7 bases aligning to TRBD1. V lost 3 bases to trimming and J lost 7 bases; unmatched junction nucleotides: 6. Germline V lookup: CDR1 SNHLY, CDR2 FYNNEI. The CDR3 consists of 14 residues. This CDR3 reads CASSEDRSYQPQHF. Written as DNA, the CDR3 is TGTGCCAGCAGTGAGGACAGGAGTTACCAGCCCCAGCATTTT.

This clone was counted only a few times. The V call is TRBV18, the J call TRBJ2-5; TRBD1 is a possible D gene (5 bases). V was clipped by 1 base and J by 5 bases, with 14 bases between them. The CDR3 covers 15 residues. Germline V lookup: CDR1 KGHSH, CDR2 LQKENI. This chain's CDR3 is CASSPLRGGTETQYF. The CDR3 nucleotides are TGTGCCAGCTCACCACTTAGGGGCGGAACGGAGACCCAGTACTTC.

The chain joins TRBV4-1 to TRBJ2-2; no firm D call. Trimming took off 3 bases at V and 5 bases at J, with 4 bases between the two ends. The V gene's germline CDR1 is MGHRA and CDR2 YSYEKL. This CDR3 has 12 amino acids. The CDR3 bases are TGCGCCAGCAGCCACCCAACCGGGGAGCTGTTTTTT. It translates to CASSHPTGELFF.

This chain connects TRBV7-9 to TRBJ1-4; D remains unclear. Trimming cost V 5 bases and J 1 base, with 11 bases left between them. Germline V CDR1 and CDR2: SEHNR, FQNEAQ (reference sequence). The length of the CDR3 is 15 residues. The CDR3 loop reads CASSPPQITNEKLFF. CDR3 DNA: TGTGCCAGCAGCCCCCCCCAAATAACTAATGAAAAACTGTTTTTT.

This chain links TRBV6-1 with TRBJ1-5, with no clear D. This CDR3 comprises 15 residues. In germline, CDR1 is MNHNS, CDR2 SASEGT. The V and J ends lost 3 bases and 0 bases respectively, with 9 bases between them. The CDR3 DNA reads TGTGCCAGCAGTGAGCGGGAATATAGCAATCAGCCCCAGCATTTT. Translating it yields CASSEREYSNQPQHF.

The rearrangement joins TRBV6-1 to TRBJ2-7; TRBD2 might be the D (5 bases). The V end was cut by 3 bases, the J end by 3 bases, with 12 bases between. The CDR3 contains 14 residues. Germline CDR1 and CDR2: MNHNS and SASEGT. The CDR3 protein is CASSDSYAGYEQYF. CDR3 bases: TGTGCCAGCAGTGATTCGTATGCGGGCTACGAGCAGTACTTC.

The V gene is TRBV20-1, the J gene TRBJ1-1; D ambiguous. CDR1 and CDR2 (germline): DFQATT, SNEGSKA (reference sequence). The CDR3 has 11 residues. The ends were cut back, 6 bases at V and 5 bases at J, with 10 bases in the middle. The DNA for the CDR3 is TGCAGTGCAAATATTCCAACTGAAGCTTTCTTT. Translation gives CSANIPTEAFF.

V usage is TRBV30 and J usage is TRBJ1-1, with D unresolved. Germline values: CDR1 GTSNPN, CDR2 SVGIG (reference sequence). The CDR3 has 14 residues. The V gene lost 3 bases and the J gene lost 8 bases, with 19 bases spanning the gap. CDR3 nucleotide sequence: TGTGCCTGGAGCGCCGCAGCCAGTTCAACCGAAGCTTTCTTT. This translates into CAWSAAASSTEAFF.